The rows below give T cell receptor beta chains drawn from one sample of a study of blood T cell repertoires in COVID-19. Some clones are missing from TCRdb's copy, which holds only in-frame ones; the method was immunoSEQ multiplex PCR. This sample has roughly 65,000 clones, with nearly 80% found just once. Sequenced: peripheral blood. Source of these receptors: a human donor in a cohort sampled during active COVID-19. Each CDR3 is given with its conserved first and last residue. The order of the fields is J gene, V gene, CDR3 protein.

J: TRBJ2-3
V: TRBV27
CDR3: CASSLSFRISGAEGTQYF

J: TRBJ1-2
V: TRBV6-5
CDR3: CASSNTRENGYTF

J: TRBJ2-2
V: TRBV4-2
CDR3: CASSPLQEYTGELFF

J: TRBJ2-5
V: TRBV5-8
CDR3: CASSLGSTRSRETQYF

J: TRBJ1-1
V: TRBV29-1
CDR3: CSVLDSEAFF

J: TRBJ2-7
V: TRBV7-9
CDR3: CASSPTTSLAGIQSEQYF

J: TRBJ1-1
V: TRBV11-2
CDR3: CASRPPGNTEAFF

J: TRBJ2-2
V: TRBV6-2/TRBV6-3
CDR3: CASSYLAGLQNTGELFF

J: TRBJ1-2
V: TRBV6-6
CDR3: CASSPPDRVGGDYGYTF

J: TRBJ1-2
V: TRBV5-1
CDR3: CASSPLDRGLQGYTF

J: TRBJ2-1
V: TRBV5-1
CDR3: CASSLVENRYNEQFF

J: TRBJ1-5
V: TRBV7-2
CDR3: CASSSRGLGQPQHF

J: TRBJ1-2
V: TRBV6-5
CDR3: CASSTGQGSLYGYTF

J: TRBJ1-1
V: TRBV6-1
CDR3: CASSESRGLRNTEAFF

J: TRBJ2-5
V: TRBV24-1
CDR3: CATSDLWIAGLETQYF

J: TRBJ1-6
V: TRBV11-2
CDR3: CASSPSQVNNSPLHF

J: TRBJ2-7
V: TRBV5-1
CDR3: CASSLEHPGQVQYF

J: TRBJ1-2
V: TRBV6-5
CDR3: CASSRSTGLYGYTF

J: TRBJ2-1
V: TRBV5-1
CDR3: CASSFSDSYNEQFF